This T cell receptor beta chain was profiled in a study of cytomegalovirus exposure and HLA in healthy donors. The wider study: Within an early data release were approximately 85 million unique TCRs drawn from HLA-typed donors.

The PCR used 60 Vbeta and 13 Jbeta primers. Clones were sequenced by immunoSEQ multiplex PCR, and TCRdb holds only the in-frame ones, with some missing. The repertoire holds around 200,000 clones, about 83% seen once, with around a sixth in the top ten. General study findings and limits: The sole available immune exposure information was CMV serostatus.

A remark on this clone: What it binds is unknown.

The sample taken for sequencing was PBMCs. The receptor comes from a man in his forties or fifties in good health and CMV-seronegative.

CDR3 nucleotides: TGTGCCAGCAGTGAAGCCTTTGGTTCGGGTCAGCCCCAGCATTTT. It translates to CASSEAFGSGQPQHF. The V call is TRBV6-1, the J call TRBJ1-5, with unresolved D. Germline CDR1 is MNHNS and CDR2 is SASEGT. V was trimmed by 0 bases and J by 6 bases, leaving 12 bases between them. The length of the CDR3 is 15 residues.